Detailed here is one TCR beta chain. Its cognate antigen is unknown. CDR3 length: 18 residues. In germline, CDR1 is MNHNS, CDR2 SASEGT. This entry is derived from a study of blood T cells in healthy people across ages. Study findings and constraints: A roughly linear fall in TCR beta diversity per million T cells was seen with increasing age.

Together with a sample-barcoded 5' primer, a J-beta primer mix was included in a second PCR lasting about 7 to 11 cycles. MiXCR, run by TCRdb on the 5' RACE reads, gives a single entry per CDR3 protein. Among just under 900,000 distinct CDR3 sequences listed, around 28% were seen once. This rearrangement joins TRBV6-1 to TRBJ2-4, with 10 nucleotides matching TRBD1. The J call is in doubt because the DNA end fits TRBJ2-7 better. The source material was blood. This TCR was sampled from a woman older than 75 in good health. The CDR3 sequence: CASTSRRAGTGDLYEQYF. Written as DNA, the CDR3 is TGTGCCAGCACCTCCCGGAGGGCGGGGACAGGGGATCTATACGAGCAGTACTTC.